Given below is one T cell receptor beta chain in context. The antigen is not known. The second PCR ran roughly 6 to 11 cycles with a sample-barcoded 5' primer and J-beta primers. A single record per CDR3 protein comes from TCRdb applying MiXCR to the 5' RACE reads. Among about 1.8 million distinct CDR3 sequences listed, around 48% were seen once. The data derive from a study of blood T cells in healthy people across ages. Study-wide results and limits: Getting older went along with TCR beta diversity per million T cells dropping roughly linearly.

Germline CDR1 reads SEHNR; CDR2 reads FQNEAQ (reference sequence). The CDR3 is 15 amino acids. Trimming left V 4 bases short and J 2 bases short, with 11 bases between. The receptor was derived from a woman aged 40 to 49 in good health. Sample: blood. V and J are TRBV7-9 and TRBJ1-4, with D possibly being TRBD1 (5 bases). CDR3 amino acids: CASSWAGPTNEKLFF. The DNA for the CDR3 is TGTGCCAGCAGCTGGGCAGGGCCGACTAATGAAAAACTGTTTTTT.